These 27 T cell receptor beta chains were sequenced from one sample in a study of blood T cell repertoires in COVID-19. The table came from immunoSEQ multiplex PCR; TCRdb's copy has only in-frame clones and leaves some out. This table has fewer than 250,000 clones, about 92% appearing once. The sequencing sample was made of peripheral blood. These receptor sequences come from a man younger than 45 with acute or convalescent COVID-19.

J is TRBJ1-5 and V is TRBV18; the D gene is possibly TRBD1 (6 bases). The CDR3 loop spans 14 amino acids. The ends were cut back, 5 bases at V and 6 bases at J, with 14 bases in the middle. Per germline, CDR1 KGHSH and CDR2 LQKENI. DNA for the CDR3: TGTGCCAGCTCATCCGGGGGGCAAGGTCAGCCCCAGCATTTT. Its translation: CASSSGGQGQPQHF. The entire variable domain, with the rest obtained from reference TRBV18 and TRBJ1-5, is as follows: NAGVMQNPRHLVRRRGQEARLRCSPMKGHSHVYWYRQLPEEGLKFMVYLQKENIIDESGMPKERFSAEFPKEGPSILRIQQVVRGDSAAYFCASSSGGQGQPQHFGDGTRLSIL.

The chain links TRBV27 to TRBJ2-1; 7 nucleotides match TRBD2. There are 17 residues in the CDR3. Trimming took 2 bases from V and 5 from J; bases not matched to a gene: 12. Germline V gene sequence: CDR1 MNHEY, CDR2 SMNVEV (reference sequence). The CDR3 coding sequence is TGTGCCAGCAGTTTACCCCCTGCTAGCGGAACGAACAATGAGCAGTTCTTC. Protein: CASSLPPASGTNNEQFF.

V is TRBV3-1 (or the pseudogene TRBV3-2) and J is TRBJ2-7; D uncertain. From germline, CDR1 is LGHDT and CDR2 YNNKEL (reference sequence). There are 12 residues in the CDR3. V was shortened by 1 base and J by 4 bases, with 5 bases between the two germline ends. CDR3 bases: TGTGCCAGCAGCCAAGCCTTTTACGAGCAGTACTTC. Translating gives CASSQAFYEQYF.

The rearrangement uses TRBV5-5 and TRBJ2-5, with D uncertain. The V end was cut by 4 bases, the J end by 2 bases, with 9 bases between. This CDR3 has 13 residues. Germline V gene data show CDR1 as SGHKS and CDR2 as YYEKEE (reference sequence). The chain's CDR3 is CASSLLVQETQYF. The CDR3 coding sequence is TGTGCCAGCAGCCTTCTAGTACAAGAGACCCAGTACTTC.

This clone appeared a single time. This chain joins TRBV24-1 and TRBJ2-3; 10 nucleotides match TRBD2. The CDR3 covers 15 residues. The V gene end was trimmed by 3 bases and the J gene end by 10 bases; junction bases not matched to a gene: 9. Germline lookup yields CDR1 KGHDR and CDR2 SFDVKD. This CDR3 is CATSDLAGEPGPQYF. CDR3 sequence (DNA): TGTGCCACCAGTGATCTAGCGGGAGAACCGGGCCCGCAGTATTTT.

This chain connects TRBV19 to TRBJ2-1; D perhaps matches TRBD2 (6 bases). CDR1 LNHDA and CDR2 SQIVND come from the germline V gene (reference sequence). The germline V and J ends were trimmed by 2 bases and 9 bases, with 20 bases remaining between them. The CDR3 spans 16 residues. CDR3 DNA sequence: TGTGCCAGTAGTATATCTCCCCCGACTAGTTTACTTGAGCAGTTCTTC. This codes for CASSISPPTSLLEQFF.

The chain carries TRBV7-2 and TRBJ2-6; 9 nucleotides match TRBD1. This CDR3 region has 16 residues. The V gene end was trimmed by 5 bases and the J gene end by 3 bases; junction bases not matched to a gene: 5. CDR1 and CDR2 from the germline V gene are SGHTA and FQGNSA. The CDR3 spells CASSRTGAGGANVLTF. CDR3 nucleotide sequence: TGTGCCAGCAGCAGGACAGGGGCCGGTGGGGCCAACGTCCTGACTTTC.

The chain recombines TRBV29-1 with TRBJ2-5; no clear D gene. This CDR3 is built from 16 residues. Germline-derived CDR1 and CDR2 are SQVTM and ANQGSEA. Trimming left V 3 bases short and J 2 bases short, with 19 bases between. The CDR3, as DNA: TGCAGCGTTGATGGCGTAACAGATCACCTACAAGAGACCCAGTACTTC. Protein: CSVDGVTDHLQETQYF.

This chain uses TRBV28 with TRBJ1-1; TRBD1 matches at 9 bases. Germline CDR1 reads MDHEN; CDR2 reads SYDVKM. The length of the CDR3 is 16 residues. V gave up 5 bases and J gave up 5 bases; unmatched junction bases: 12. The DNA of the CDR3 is TGTGCCAGCAGTCCAGCCCACAGGGGGCTGTGGACTGAAGCTTTCTTT. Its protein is CASSPAHRGLWTEAFF.

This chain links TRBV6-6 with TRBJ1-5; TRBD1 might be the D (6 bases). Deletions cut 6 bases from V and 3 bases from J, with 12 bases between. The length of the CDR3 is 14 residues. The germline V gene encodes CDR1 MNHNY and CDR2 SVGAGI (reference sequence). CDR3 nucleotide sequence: TGTGCCAGCAGCAAACAGGGTTACAATCAGCCCCAGCATTTT. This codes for CASSKQGYNQPQHF.

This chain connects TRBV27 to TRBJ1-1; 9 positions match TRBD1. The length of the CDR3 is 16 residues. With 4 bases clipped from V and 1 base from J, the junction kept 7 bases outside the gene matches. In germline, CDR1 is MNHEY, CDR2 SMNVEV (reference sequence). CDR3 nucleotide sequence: TGTGCCAGCAGTTCCCGCTTGACAGGGGGGAACACTGAAGCTTTCTTT. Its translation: CASSSRLTGGNTEAFF.

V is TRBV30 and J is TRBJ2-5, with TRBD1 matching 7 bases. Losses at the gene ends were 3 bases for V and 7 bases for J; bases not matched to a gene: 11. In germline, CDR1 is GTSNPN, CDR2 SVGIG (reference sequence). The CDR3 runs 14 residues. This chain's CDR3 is CAWRRQGSYGTQYF. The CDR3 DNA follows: TGTGCCTGGAGGCGACAGGGATCGTACGGGACCCAGTACTTC.

CDR3 coding DNA: TGTGCCAGCAGCCTCGGGACAACTCCGGATCAGCCCCAGCATTTT. Its protein is CASSLGTTPDQPQHF. V is TRBV9 and J is TRBJ1-5; the D gene is possibly TRBD1 (6 bases). CDR3 size: 15 residues. V lost 4 bases, J lost 5 bases, and 16 bases lay in between. The germline CDR1 and CDR2 sequences are SGDLS and YYNGEE. Using reference TRBV9 and TRBJ1-5 for the parts outside the CDR3, the full variable domain is DSGVTQTPKHLITATGQRVTLRCSPRSGDLSVYWYQQSLDQGLQFLIQYYNGEERAKGNILERFSAQQFPDLHSELNLSSLELGDSALYFCASSLGTTPDQPQHFGDGTRLSIL.

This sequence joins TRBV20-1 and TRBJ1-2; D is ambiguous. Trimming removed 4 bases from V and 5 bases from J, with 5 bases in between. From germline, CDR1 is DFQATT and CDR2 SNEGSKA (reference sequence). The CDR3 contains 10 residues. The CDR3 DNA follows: TGCAGTGCTACGGGGTATGGCTACACCTTC. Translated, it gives CSATGYGYTF.

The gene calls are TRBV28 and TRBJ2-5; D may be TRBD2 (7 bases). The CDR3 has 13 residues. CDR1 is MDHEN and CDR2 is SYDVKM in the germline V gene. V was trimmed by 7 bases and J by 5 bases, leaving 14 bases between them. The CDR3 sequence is CASTKGGRETQYF. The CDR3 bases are TGTGCCAGCACCAAGGGGGGGAGGGAGACCCAGTACTTC.

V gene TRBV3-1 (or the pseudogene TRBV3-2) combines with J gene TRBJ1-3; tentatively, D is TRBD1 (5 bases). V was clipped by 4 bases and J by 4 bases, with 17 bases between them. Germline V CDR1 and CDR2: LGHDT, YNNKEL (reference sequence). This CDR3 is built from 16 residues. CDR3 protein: CASSPPGSGPGNTIYF. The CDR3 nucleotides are TGTGCCAGCAGCCCCCCAGGTTCAGGGCCCGGAAACACCATATATTTT.

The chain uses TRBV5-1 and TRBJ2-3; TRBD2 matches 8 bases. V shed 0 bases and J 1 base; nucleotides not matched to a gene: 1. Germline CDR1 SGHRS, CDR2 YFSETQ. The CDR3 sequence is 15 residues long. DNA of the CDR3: TGCGCCAGCAGCTTGGAAGCGGGGGGCACAGATACGCAGTATTTT. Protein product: CASSLEAGGTDTQYF.

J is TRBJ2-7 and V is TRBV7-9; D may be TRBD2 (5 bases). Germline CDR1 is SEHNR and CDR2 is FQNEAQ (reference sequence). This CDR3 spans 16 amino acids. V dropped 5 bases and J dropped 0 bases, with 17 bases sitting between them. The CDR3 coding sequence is TGTGCCAGCAGCCCGTACTCGGCGGGTTACTCCTACGAGCAGTACTTC. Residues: CASSPYSAGYSYEQYF.

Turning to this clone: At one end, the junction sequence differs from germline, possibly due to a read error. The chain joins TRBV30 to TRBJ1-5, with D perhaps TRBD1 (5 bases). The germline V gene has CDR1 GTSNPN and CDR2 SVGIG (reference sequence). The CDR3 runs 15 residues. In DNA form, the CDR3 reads TGTGCCTGGAGGAAGACGGGGGGTAGCCATCAGCCCCAGCATTTT. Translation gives CAWRKTGGSHQPQHF.

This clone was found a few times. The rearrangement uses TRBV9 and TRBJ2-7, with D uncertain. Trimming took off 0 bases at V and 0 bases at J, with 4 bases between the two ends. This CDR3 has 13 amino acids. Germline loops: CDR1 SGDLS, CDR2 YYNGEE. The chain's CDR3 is CASSVAHSYEQYF. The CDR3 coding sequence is TGTGCCAGCAGCGTAGCCCACTCCTACGAGCAGTACTTC.

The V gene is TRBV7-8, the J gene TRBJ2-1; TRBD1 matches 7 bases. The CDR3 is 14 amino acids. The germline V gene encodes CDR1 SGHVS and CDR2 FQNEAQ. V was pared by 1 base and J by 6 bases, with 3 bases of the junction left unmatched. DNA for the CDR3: TGTGCCAGCAGCTTAGTGGGGACAGTCAATGAGCAGTTCTTC. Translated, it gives CASSLVGTVNEQFF.

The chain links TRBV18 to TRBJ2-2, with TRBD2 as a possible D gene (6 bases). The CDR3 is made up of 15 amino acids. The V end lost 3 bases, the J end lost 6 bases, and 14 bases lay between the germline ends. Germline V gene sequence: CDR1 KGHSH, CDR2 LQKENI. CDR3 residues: CASSPGGVGSGELFF. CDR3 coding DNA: TGTGCCAGCTCACCCGGCGGGGTCGGTTCCGGGGAGCTGTTTTTT.

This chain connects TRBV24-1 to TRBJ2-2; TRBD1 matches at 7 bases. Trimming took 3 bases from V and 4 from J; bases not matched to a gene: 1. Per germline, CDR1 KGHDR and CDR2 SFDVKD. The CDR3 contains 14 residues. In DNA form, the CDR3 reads TGTGCCACCAGTGATGACAGGGTCACCGGGGAGCTGTTTTTT. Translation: CATSDDRVTGELFF.

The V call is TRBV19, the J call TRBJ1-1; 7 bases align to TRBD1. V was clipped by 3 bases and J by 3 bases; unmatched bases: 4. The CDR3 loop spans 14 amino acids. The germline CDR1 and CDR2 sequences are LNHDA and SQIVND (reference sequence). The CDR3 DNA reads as TGTGCCAGTAGTATCGGTACAGGGGACACTGAAGCTTTCTTT. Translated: CASSIGTGDTEAFF.

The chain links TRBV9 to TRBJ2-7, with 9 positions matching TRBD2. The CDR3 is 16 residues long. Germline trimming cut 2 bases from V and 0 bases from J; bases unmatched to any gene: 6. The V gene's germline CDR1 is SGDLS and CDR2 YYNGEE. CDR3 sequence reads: CASSVQAGGSSYEQYF. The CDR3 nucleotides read TGTGCCAGCAGCGTTCAAGCGGGAGGAAGCTCCTACGAGCAGTACTTC.

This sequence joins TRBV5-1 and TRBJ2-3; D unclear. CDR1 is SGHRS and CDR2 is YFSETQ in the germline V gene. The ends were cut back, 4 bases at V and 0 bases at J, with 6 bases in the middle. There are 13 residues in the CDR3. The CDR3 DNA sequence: TGCGCCAGCAGCGTAGCTAGCACAGATACGCAGTATTTT. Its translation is CASSVASTDTQYF.

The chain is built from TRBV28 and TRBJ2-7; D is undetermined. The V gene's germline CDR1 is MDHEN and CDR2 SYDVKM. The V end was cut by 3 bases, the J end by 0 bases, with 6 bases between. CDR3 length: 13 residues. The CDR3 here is CASSFQRSYEQYF. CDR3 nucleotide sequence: TGTGCCAGCAGTTTCCAGCGCTCCTACGAGCAGTACTTC. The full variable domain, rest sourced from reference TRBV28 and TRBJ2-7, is DVKVTQSSRYLVKRTGEKVFLECVQDMDHENMFWYRQDPGLGLRLIYFSYDVKMKEKGDIPEGYSVSREKKERFSLILESASTNQTSMYLCASSFQRSYEQYFGPGTRLTVT.